These T cell receptor beta chains were read from a single sample in a study of T cells in Graves' hyperthyroidism and ophthalmopathy. Using its own MiXCR run on the multiplex PCR reads, TCRdb lists one record per CDR3 protein. The data contain 700,000 to 850,000 distinct CDR3 sequences, roughly 32% of them singletons. Specimen: blood. The receptors here all came from a woman between 35 and 50 years old with Graves' hyperthyroidism. Each CDR3 is given with its conserved first and last residue. The D gene is left open where the match is weak.

CDR3 protein: CAISESAWQGSRGYTF
D gene: .
J gene: TRBJ1-2
V gene: TRBV10-3

CDR3 protein: CAWSVSDEQYF
D gene: .
J gene: TRBJ2-7
V gene: TRBV30

CDR3 protein: CATSGTDQETQYF
D gene: .
J gene: TRBJ2-5
V gene: TRBV19

CDR3 protein: CASSNLPALTDTQYF
D gene: .
J gene: TRBJ2-3
V gene: TRBV6-5

CDR3 protein: CASSSWLDYFRMNTEAFF
D gene: .
J gene: TRBJ1-1
V gene: TRBV4-3

CDR3 protein: CSANRGNTEAFF
D gene: TRBD1
J gene: TRBJ1-1
V gene: TRBV20-1

CDR3 protein: CASKGPGRTEAFF
D gene: .
J gene: TRBJ1-1
V gene: TRBV6-4

CDR3 protein: CASDRLVGGPNYEQYF
D gene: .
J gene: TRBJ2-7
V gene: TRBV9

CDR3 protein: CASWGVVWAYEQYF
D gene: .
J gene: TRBJ2-7
V gene: TRBV10-1

CDR3 protein: CASSITGGDKAFF
D gene: TRBD1
J gene: TRBJ1-1
V gene: TRBV19

CDR3 protein: CASSPRTSGTELFF
D gene: TRBD2
J gene: TRBJ2-2
V gene: TRBV7-6

CDR3 protein: CASRNGQGAFHNYGYTF
D gene: TRBD1
J gene: TRBJ1-2
V gene: TRBV12-3/TRBV12-4

CDR3 protein: CATIRDMNTEAFF
D gene: .
J gene: TRBJ1-1
V gene: TRBV10-3

CDR3 protein: CSARSGTGATEQYF
D gene: TRBD1
J gene: TRBJ2-7
V gene: TRBV20-1

CDR3 protein: CASSPSAPTSSGNTIYF
D gene: .
J gene: TRBJ1-3
V gene: TRBV7-2

CDR3 protein: CASSLGRANVLTF
D gene: .
J gene: TRBJ2-6
V gene: TRBV5-6

CDR3 protein: CASREGQEYGYTF
D gene: TRBD1
J gene: TRBJ1-2
V gene: TRBV5-1

CDR3 protein: CASSGQGASYEQYF
D gene: TRBD1
J gene: TRBJ2-7
V gene: TRBV2

CDR3 protein: CASSSGGGRNTEAFF
D gene: .
J gene: TRBJ1-1
V gene: TRBV7-3

CDR3 protein: CASSPGGYQETQYF
D gene: .
J gene: TRBJ2-5
V gene: TRBV5-8

CDR3 protein: CATSSKGKGETQHF
D gene: .
J gene: TRBJ2-5
V gene: TRBV15

CDR3 protein: CSVGAGPGQPQHF
D gene: .
J gene: TRBJ1-5
V gene: TRBV29-1

CDR3 protein: CASSGQRQETQYF
D gene: .
J gene: TRBJ2-5
V gene: TRBV12-3/TRBV12-4

CDR3 protein: CASSPTFGGRGTDTQYF
D gene: TRBD2
J gene: TRBJ2-3
V gene: TRBV9

CDR3 protein: CASSTGGTGGANYGYTF
D gene: TRBD1
J gene: TRBJ1-2
V gene: TRBV19

CDR3 protein: CASRTGTEDEQYF
D gene: .
J gene: TRBJ2-7
V gene: TRBV28

CDR3 protein: CSVQRDYEQYF
D gene: TRBD2
J gene: TRBJ2-7
V gene: TRBV29-1

CDR3 protein: CASRPRGPIEQYF
D gene: TRBD1
J gene: TRBJ2-7
V gene: TRBV10-3

CDR3 protein: CASSGRTAWTEAFF
D gene: .
J gene: TRBJ1-1
V gene: TRBV7-9

CDR3 protein: CASSLLARGEDGYTF
D gene: .
J gene: TRBJ1-2
V gene: TRBV7-8

CDR3 protein: CAISGSSYGYTF
D gene: .
J gene: TRBJ1-2
V gene: TRBV10-3

CDR3 protein: CASSQASDRGYEQYF
D gene: TRBD1
J gene: TRBJ2-7
V gene: TRBV9

CDR3 protein: CSARTSGTDTQYF
D gene: TRBD2
J gene: TRBJ2-5
V gene: TRBV20-1

CDR3 protein: CASSLTQQDEQYF
D gene: .
J gene: TRBJ2-7
V gene: TRBV7-2

CDR3 protein: CASTASGTGEQFF
D gene: TRBD2
J gene: .
V gene: TRBV10-1

CDR3 protein: CSVGRTGGGNTIYF
D gene: TRBD1
J gene: TRBJ1-3
V gene: TRBV29-1

CDR3 protein: CASSQVFGQGGNQPQHF
D gene: TRBD1
J gene: TRBJ1-5
V gene: TRBV3-1

CDR3 protein: CASSLGARVDHGYTF
D gene: .
J gene: TRBJ1-2
V gene: TRBV12-3/TRBV12-4

CDR3 protein: CATLREPGANVLTF
D gene: .
J gene: TRBJ2-6
V gene: TRBV19

CDR3 protein: CASSLSAPARDGYTF
D gene: .
J gene: TRBJ1-2
V gene: TRBV2

CDR3 protein: CSLQGRGYEQYF
D gene: .
J gene: TRBJ2-7
V gene: TRBV29-1